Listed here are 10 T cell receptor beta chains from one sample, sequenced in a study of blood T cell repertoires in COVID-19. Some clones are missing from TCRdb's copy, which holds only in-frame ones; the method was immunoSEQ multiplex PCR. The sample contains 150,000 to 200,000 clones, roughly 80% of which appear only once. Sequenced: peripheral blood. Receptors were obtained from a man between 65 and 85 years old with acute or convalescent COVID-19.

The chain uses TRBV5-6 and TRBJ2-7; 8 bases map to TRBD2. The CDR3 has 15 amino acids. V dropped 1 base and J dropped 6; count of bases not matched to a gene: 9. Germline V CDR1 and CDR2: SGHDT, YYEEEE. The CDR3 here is CASSLRSGSFPEQYF. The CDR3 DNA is TGTGCCAGCAGCTTGAGAAGCGGGAGCTTTCCCGAGCAGTACTTC.

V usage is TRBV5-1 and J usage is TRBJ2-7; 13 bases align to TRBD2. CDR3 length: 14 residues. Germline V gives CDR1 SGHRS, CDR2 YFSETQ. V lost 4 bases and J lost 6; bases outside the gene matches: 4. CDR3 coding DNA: TGCGCCAGCAGCGATACTAGCGGGGGGGCCGAGCAGTACTTC. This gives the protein CASSDTSGGAEQYF.

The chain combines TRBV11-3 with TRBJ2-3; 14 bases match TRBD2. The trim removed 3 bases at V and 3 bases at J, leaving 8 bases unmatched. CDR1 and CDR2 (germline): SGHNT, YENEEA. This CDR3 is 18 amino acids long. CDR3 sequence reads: CASSFAGTSGSKTDTQYF. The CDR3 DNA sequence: TGTGCCAGCAGCTTCGCCGGGACTAGCGGGAGTAAGACAGATACGCAGTATTTT.

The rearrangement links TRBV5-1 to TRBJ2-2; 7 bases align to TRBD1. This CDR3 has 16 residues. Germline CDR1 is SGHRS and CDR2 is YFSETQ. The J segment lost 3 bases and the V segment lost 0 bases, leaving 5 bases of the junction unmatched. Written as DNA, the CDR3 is TGCGCCAGCAGCTTGGGTGCAGGGGGAGACACCGGGGAGCTGTTTTTT. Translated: CASSLGAGGDTGELFF. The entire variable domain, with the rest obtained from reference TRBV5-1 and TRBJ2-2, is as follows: KAGVTQTPRYLIKTRGQQVTLSCSPISGHRSVSWYQQTPGQGLQFLFEYFSETQRNKGNFPGRFSGRQFSNSRSEMNVSTLELGDSALYLCASSLGAGGDTGELFFGEGSRLTVL.

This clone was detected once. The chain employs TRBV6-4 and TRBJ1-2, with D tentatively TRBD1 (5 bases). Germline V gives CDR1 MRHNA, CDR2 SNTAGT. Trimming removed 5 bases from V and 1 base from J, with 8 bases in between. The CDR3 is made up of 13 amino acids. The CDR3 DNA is TGTGCCAGCAGTTCGGGGGTTAACTATGGCTACACCTTC. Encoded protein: CASSSGVNYGYTF.

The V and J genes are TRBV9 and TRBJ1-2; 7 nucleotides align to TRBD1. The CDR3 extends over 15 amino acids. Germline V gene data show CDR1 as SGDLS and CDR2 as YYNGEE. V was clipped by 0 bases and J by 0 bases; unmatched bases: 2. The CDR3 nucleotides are TGTGCCAGCAGCGTAGTTCAGGGGGCTAACTATGGCTACACCTTC. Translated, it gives CASSVVQGANYGYTF.

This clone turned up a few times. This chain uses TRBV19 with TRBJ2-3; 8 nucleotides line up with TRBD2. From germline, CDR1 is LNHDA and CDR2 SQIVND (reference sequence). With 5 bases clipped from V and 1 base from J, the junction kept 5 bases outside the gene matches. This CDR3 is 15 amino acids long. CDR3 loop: CASSDEAGGTDTQYF. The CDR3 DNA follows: TGTGCCAGTAGTGACGAAGCGGGGGGCACAGATACGCAGTATTTT.

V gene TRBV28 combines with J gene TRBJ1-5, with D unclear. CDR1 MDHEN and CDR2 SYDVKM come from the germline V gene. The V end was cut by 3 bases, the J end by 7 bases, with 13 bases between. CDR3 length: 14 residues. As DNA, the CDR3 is TGTGCCAGCAGTTTCCCTCACCTAGGCCAGCCCCAGCATTTT. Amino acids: CASSFPHLGQPQHF.

In DNA, the CDR3 is TGTGCCAGCAGTGACCCCCGCTGGGCGGGGGCCACCACAGATACGCAGTATTTT. As protein: CASSDPRWAGATTDTQYF. The genes are TRBV25-1 and TRBJ2-3; perhaps TRBD2 as D (7 bases). The CDR3 contains 18 residues. Germline assignment: CDR1 MGHDK and CDR2 SYGVNS. The V end was cut by 3 bases, the J end by 2 bases, with 21 bases between. Using reference TRBV25-1 and TRBJ2-3 for the parts outside the CDR3, the full variable domain is EADIYQTPRYLVIGTGKKITLECSQTMGHDKMYWYQQDPGMELHLIHYSYGVNSTEKGDLSSESTVSRIRTEHFPLTLESARPSHTSQYLCASSDPRWAGATTDTQYFGPGTRLTVL.

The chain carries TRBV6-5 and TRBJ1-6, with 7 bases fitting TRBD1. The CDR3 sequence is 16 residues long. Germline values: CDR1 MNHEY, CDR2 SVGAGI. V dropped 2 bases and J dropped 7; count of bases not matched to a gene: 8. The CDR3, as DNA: TGTGCCAGCAGTTACCGTGGAACAGGGGTGAATTCACCCCTCCACTTT. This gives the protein CASSYRGTGVNSPLHF.